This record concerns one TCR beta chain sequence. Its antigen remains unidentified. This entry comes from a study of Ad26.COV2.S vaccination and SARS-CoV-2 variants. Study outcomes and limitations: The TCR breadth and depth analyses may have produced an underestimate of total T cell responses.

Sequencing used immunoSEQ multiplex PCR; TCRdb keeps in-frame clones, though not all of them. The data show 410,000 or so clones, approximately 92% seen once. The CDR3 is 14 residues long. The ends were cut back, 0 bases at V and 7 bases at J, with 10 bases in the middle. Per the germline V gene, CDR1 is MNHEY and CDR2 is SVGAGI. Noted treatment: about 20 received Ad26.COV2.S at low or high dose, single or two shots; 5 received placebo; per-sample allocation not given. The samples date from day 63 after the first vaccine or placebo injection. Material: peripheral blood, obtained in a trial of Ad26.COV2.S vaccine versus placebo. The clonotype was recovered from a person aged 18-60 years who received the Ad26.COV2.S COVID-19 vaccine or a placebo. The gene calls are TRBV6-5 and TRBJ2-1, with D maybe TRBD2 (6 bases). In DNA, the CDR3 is TGTGCCAGCAGTTACTCGCCTAGCGTGAATGAGCAGTTCTTC. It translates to CASSYSPSVNEQFF.